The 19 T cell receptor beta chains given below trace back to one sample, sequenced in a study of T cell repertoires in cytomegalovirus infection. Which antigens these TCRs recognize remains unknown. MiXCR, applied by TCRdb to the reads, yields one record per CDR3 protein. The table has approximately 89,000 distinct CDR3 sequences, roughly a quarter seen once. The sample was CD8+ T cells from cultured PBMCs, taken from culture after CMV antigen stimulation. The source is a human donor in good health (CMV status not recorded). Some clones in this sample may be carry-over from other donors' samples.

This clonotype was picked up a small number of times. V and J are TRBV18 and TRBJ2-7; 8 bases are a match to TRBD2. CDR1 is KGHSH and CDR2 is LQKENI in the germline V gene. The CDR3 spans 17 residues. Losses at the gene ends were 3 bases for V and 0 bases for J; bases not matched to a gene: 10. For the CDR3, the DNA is TGTGCCAGCTCACCGTCAAGCGGGGGCGTCAGCTCCTACGAGCAGTACTTC. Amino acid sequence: CASSPSSGGVSSYEQYF.

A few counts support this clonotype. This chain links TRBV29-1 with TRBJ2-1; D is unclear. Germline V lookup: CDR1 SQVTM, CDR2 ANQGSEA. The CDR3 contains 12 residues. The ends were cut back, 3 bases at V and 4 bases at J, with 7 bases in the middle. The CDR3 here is CSVDSEYNEQFF. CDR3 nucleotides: TGCAGCGTTGATTCCGAATACAATGAGCAGTTCTTC.

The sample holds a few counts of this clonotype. The CDR3 loop reads CASSRDRVGEQYF. In DNA, the CDR3 is TGTGCCAGCAGCCGGGACAGGGTGGGCGAGCAGTACTTC. The chain has TRBV7-3 and TRBJ2-7, with TRBD1 matching 9 bases. The CDR3 spans 13 residues. Germline-derived CDR1 and CDR2 are SGHTA and FQGTGA. The V gene end was trimmed by 5 bases and the J gene end by 6 bases; junction bases not matched to a gene: 5.

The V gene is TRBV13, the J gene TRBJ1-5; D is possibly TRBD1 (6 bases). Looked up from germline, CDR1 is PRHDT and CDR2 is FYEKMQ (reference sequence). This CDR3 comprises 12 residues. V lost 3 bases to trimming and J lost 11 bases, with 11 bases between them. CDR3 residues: CASSLRGKTQHF. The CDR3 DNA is TGTGCCAGCAGCTTGAGGGGGAAAACCCAGCATTTT.

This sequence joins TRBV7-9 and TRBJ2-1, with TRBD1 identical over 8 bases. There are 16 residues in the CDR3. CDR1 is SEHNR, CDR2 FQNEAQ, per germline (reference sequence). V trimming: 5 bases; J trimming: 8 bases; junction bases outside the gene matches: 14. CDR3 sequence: CASSPWSGTGHDEQFF. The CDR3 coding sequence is TGTGCCAGCAGCCCATGGTCCGGGACAGGACACGATGAGCAGTTCTTC.

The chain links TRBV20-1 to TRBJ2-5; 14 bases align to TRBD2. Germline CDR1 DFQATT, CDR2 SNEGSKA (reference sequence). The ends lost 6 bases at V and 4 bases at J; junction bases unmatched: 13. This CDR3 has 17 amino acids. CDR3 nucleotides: TGCAGTGCCACCACGGGGACTAGCGGGAGCGATGGAGAGACCCAGTACTTC. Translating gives CSATTGTSGSDGETQYF.

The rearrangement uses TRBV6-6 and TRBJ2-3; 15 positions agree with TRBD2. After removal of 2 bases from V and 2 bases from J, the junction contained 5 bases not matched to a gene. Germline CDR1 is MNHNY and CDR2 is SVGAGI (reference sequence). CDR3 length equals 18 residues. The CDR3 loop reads CASSYPRTSGRDTDTQYF. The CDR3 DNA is TGTGCCAGCAGTTACCCGAGGACTAGCGGGAGGGACACAGATACGCAGTATTTT.

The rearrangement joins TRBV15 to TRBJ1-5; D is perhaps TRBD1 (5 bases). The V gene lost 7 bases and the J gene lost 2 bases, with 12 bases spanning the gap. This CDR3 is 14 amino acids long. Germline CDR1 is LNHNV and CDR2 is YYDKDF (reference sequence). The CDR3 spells CATTVDMGNQPQHF. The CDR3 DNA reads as TGTGCCACCACCGTGGACATGGGCAATCAGCCCCAGCATTTT.

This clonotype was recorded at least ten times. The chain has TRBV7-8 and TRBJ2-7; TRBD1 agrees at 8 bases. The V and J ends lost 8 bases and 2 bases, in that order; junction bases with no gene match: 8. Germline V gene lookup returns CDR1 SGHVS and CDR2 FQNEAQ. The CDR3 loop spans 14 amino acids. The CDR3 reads CASAKGTGPYEQYF. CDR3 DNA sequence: TGTGCCAGCGCGAAAGGGACAGGACCCTACGAGCAGTACTTC.

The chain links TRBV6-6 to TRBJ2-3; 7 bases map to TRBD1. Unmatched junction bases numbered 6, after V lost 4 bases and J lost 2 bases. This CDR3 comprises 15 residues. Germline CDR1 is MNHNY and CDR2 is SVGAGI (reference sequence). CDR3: CASSWTGAHTDTQYF. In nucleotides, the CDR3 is TGTGCCAGCAGTTGGACAGGAGCGCACACAGATACGCAGTATTTT.

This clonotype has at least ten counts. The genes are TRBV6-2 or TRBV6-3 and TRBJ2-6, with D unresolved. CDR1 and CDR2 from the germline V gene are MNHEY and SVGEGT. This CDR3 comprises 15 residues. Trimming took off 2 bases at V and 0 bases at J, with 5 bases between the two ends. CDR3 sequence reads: CASSYDNSGANVLTF. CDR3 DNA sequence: TGTGCCAGCAGTTACGACAACTCTGGGGCCAACGTCCTGACTTTC.

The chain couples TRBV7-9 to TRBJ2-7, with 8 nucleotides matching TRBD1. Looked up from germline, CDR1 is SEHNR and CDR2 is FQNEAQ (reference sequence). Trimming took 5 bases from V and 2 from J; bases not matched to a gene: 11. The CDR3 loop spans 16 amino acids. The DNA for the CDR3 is TGTGCCAGCAGCGCAGGGGGCTGGGCAGGACCCTACGAGCAGTACTTC. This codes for CASSAGGWAGPYEQYF.

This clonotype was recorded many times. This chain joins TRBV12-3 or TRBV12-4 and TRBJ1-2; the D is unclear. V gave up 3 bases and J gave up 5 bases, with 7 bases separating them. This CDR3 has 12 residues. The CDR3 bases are TGTGCCAGCAGTTTCGCCCTTTATGGCTACACCTTC. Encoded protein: CASSFALYGYTF.

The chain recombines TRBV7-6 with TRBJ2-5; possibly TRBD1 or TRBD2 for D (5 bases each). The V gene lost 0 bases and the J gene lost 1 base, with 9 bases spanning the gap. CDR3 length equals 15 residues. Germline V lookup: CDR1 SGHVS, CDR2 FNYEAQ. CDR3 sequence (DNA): TGTGCCAGCAGCTTAGCACGGGGCCCCCAAGAGACCCAGTACTTC. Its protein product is CASSLARGPQETQYF. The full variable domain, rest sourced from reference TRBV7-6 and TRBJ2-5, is GAGVSQSPRYKVTKRGQDVALRCDPISGHVSLYWYRQALGQGPEFLTYFNYEAQQDKSGLPNDRFSAERPEGSISTLTIQRTEQRDSAMYRCASSLARGPQETQYFGPGTRLLVL.

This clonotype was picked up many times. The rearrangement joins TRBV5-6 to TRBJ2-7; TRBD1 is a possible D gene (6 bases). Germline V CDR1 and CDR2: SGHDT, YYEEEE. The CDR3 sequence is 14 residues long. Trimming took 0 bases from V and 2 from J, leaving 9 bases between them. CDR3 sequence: CASSLGGGPYEQYF. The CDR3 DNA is TGTGCCAGCAGCTTGGGTGGGGGCCCCTACGAGCAGTACTTC.

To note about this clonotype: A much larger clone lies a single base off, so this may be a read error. CDR3 protein: CASVGEHVAQPQHF. The CDR3 nucleotides read TGTGCCAGTGTGGGGGAGCATGTGGCTCAGCCCCAGCATTTT. This chain joins TRBV19 and TRBJ1-5; possibly TRBD1 for D (5 bases). The CDR3 runs 14 residues. V lost 8 bases and J 6 bases, leaving 17 bases between the germline ends. Germline V gene sequence: CDR1 LNHDA, CDR2 SQIVND (reference sequence).

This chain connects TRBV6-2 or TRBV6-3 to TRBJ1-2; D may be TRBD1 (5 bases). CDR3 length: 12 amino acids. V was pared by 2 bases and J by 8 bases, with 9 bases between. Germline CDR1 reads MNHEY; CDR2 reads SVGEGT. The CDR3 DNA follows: TGTGCCAGCAGTTACCAGGGAGCGGGCTACACCTTC. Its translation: CASSYQGAGYTF.

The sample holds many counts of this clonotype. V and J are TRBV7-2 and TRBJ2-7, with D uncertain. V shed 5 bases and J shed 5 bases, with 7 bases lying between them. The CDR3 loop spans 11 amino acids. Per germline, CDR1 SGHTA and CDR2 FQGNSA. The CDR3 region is CASSLTDEQYF. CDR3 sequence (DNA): TGTGCCAGCAGCCTAACCGACGAGCAGTACTTC.

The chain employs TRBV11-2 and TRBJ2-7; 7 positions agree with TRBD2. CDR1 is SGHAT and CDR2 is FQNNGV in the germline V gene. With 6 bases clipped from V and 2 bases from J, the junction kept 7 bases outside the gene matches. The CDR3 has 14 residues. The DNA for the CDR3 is TGTGCCAGCAGTTCCCTAGCGGAGACCTACGAGCAGTACTTC. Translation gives CASSSLAETYEQYF.